The T cell receptor beta chain under discussion was sequenced for a study of blood T cells in healthy people across ages (dated by TCRdb to between 2014 and 2016). Describing the broader study: In model experiments, template switching captured about one uniquely barcoded TCR beta cDNA molecule for every two T cells. To avoid experimental bias, donors of different ages were distributed randomly across sequencing lanes. The study measured age-related changes in TCR beta repertoire diversity using deep sequencing normalized with unique cDNA molecular identifiers. Four age groups were formed from the donors: young (average approximately 15 years), middle-aged (approximately 39), aged (about 62) and long-lived (82). Two additional independent replicas of 1 million unique cDNA reads from the same blood draw were analyzed for two donors (one aged 18 to 30 and one aged 80 or older). The study at large found these results: There was a strong correlation between observed TCR beta diversity and the percentage of naive T cells measured by flow cytometry. Because the CMV infection status of the donors was unknown, age-related changes in expanded clonotypes may potentially have been confounded. Observed TCR beta diversity per million T cells fell roughly linearly with age, and a significant reduction was already apparent by age roughly 40. Because profiling used bulk unsorted PBMCs, naive and antigen-experienced compartments could not be compared conclusively. Compared with the aged group, the long-lived group had more naive CD4+ T cells, fewer expanded clones and increased TCR diversity, suggesting age selection. Estimates of total diversity based on one million sequenced T cells were considered lower bounds and underestimates.

Many counts were recorded for this clonotype. Its antigen specificity is not known. Per-base qualities were not stored, and no clone one base away is much larger. From cysteine to phenylalanine, the CDR3 is 12 amino acids long. Of the read, only the CDR3 DNA is kept; its 36 bases are in frame from base 1. CDR1 MNHEY and CDR2 SVGEGT were looked up in the germline V gene. The junction carries 13 bases between V and J, which are trimmed by 6 bases and 10 bases respectively. Library preparation used 5' RACE. The sequencing machine was an Illumina HiSeq 2500. The second PCR ran for roughly 7 to 11 cycles and used a J-beta primer mix along with a sample-barcoded 5' primer. A unique molecular identifier was introduced onto each TCR beta cDNA molecule by a template-switch 5' adaptor carrying 12 random nucleotides. Each sample yielded at least 2.5 million CDR3-containing paired-end reads. The Mint cDNA synthesis kit, primed by a TRBC-specific oligonucleotide, was used to synthesize first-strand cDNA from all RNA. After uracil-DNA glycosylase treatment, a first 18-cycle PCR used universal primers M1SS and BC2_uni_R on all cDNA. Regarding the original processing steps: Normalization of each sample was performed by random selection of 1 million high-quality reads, each carrying a distinct molecular identifier. Reads sharing molecular identifiers were discarded rather than binned into consensus sequences. MiTCR, run with a Q25 quality threshold and the strictest error-elimination algorithm, handled CDR3 identification, clonotype clustering and error correction. Lower-bound total TCR beta diversity was estimated with a nonparametric unseen species model using Euler transformation. TCRdb applied fastp at Q25 and MiXCR to the public reads, then kept only in-frame beta chains. Merged by CDR3 protein, the rows form single entries marked with the most common genes and DNA. The V and J calls come from TCRdb's annotation, not from the publication. Recorded for this sample are just under 900,000 distinct CDR3 sequences; 25% to 30% of them occurred a single time. Jointly, the top ten make up 15% to 20% of the sample.

Donors were 39 systemically healthy Caucasian individuals from Russia aged about 6 to 100 years. Each donor gave approximately 9.3 milliliters of peripheral blood, collected into EDTA-treated Vacutainer tubes. Ficoll-Paque density-gradient centrifugation was used to isolate PBMCs, with at least 7 million per sample. Trizol reagent was used to extract total RNA from PBMCs, with at least 5.5 micrograms per sample. The percentages of naive CD45RAhigh/CD27high T cells were determined by flow cytometry on a PBMC aliquot from every donor. The TCR originated in a woman of 80 years or more in good health. Sequencing was done on a sample of blood. Here the chain combines TRBV6-2 or TRBV6-3 and TRBJ2-1; a tentative D match to TRBD2 spans 6 bases. The nucleotides are TGTGCCAGCAGCCCCTGGAGGGTGGAGCAGTTCTTC. This encodes CASSPWRVEQFF.